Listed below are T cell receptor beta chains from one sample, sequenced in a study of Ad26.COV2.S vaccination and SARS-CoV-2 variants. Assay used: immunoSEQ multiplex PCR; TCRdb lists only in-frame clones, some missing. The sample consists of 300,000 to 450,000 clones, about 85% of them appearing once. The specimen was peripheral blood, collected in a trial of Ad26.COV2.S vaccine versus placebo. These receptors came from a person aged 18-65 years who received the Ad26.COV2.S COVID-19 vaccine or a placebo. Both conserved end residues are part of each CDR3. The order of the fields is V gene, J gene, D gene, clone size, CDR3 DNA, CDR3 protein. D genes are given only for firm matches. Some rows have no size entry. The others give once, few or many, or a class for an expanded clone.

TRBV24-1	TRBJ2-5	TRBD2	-	TGTGCCTCCCGGCGGGGGGGCGAAGAGACCCAGTACTTC	CASRRGGEETQYF
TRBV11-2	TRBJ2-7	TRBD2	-	TGTGCCAGCAGCCCCCGCGGCGGGGGGCAATCCTACGAGCAGTACTTC	CASSPRGGGQSYEQYF
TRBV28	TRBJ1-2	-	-	TGTGCCAGCAGTTTTTCGGGCAGTATGAAACATGGCTACACCTTC	CASSFSGSMKHGYTF
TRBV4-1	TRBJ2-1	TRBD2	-	TGCGCCAGCAGCCCCCGTAGCGGGGGGGCGGGTGAGCAGTTCTTC	CASSPRSGGAGEQFF
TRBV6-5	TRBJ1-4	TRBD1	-	TGTGCCAGCAGCCGGGGACAGGGGCAAGAAAAACTGTTTTTT	CASSRGQGQEKLFF
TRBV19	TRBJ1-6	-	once	TGTGCCAGTAGTACCACAATCCGCACCGATTCACCCCTCCACTTT	CASSTTIRTDSPLHF
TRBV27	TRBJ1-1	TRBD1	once	TGTGCCAGCAGTCCCTCGGACAGGAGTATAGGATCGAGGACTGAAGCTTTCTTT	CASSPSDRSIGSRTEAFF
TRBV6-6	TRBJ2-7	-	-	TGTGCCAGCAGTTACTCGCCAGCCTCCTCCTACGAGCAGTACTTC	CASSYSPASSYEQYF
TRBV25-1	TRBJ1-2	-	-	TGTGCCAGCAGTGTTCAGAACTATGGCTACACCTTC	CASSVQNYGYTF
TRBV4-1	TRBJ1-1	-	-	TGCGCCAGCAGCCAAGATGGCAGGGGCACTGAAGCTTTCTTT	CASSQDGRGTEAFF
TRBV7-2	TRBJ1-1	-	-	TGTGCCAGCAGCTTAGGTTGGCAGGTCTTCGCAGCTTTCTTT	CASSLGWQVFAAFF
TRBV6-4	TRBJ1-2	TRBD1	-	TGTGCCAGCAGTGACTCCCGGGACAGGGGGCACTACACCTTC	CASSDSRDRGHYTF
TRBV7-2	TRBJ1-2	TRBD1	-	TGTGCCAGCAGCTTAGAAAGACAGGGTAACGGCTACACCTTC	CASSLERQGNGYTF
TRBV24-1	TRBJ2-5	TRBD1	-	TGTGCCACCAGGCCCCTAGGGGGCAGAGGGCAAGAGACCCAGTACTTC	CATRPLGGRGQETQYF
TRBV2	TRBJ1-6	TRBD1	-	TGTGCCAGCAGTGGACAGGGGAGTTCACCCCTCCACTTT	CASSGQGSSPLHF
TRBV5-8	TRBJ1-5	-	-	TGTGCCAGCAGCTTGGAAGACAGAACGTATCAGCCCCAGCATTTT	CASSLEDRTYQPQHF
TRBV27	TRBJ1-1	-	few	TGTGCCAGCAGTTTGGGACTGCGAAACACTGAAGCTTTCTTT	CASSLGLRNTEAFF
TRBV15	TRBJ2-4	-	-	TGTGCCACCAGCCCATGGGGCAACAGGGAGGTCGGTGGTTTGGCCAAAAACATTCAGTACTTC	CATSPWGNREVGGLAKNIQYF
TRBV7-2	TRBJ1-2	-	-	TGTGCCAGCAGCTTAGTAACCAGTTCAGGCTACACCTTC	CASSLVTSSGYTF
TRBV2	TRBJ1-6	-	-	TGTGCCAGCAGTGGAGCGACAGGATTTAATTCACCCCTCCACTTT	CASSGATGFNSPLHF
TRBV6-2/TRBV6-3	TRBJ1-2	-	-	TGTGCCAGCAGTTACCAAACAGGGAACTATGGCTACACCTTC	CASSYQTGNYGYTF
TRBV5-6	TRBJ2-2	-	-	TGTGCCAGCACCGAATCATCGTTGTCCGGGGAGCTGTTTTTT	CASTESSLSGELFF
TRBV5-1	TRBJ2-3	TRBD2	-	TGCGCCAGCAGCTTGGGACTAGCGGGGGCTAGCACAGATACGCAGTATTTT	CASSLGLAGASTDTQYF
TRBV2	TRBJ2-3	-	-	TGTGCCAGCAAACGGGACCGAAGCACAGATACGCAGTATTTT	CASKRDRSTDTQYF
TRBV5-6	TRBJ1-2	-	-	TGTGCCAGCAGCTTTACGGGAGTTGGGTATGGCTACACCTTC	CASSFTGVGYGYTF
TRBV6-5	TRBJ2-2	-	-	TGTGCCAGCAGTTACGGGTTAGGGTTGCCCGGGGAGCTGTTTTTT	CASSYGLGLPGELFF
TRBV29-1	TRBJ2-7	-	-	TGCAGCGTTGGAAGCGGTACCTACGAGCAGTACTTC	CSVGSGTYEQYF
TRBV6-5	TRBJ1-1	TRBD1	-	TGTGCCAGCAGTCCCGGGACAGGGTTGGGCGCTTTCTTT	CASSPGTGLGAFF
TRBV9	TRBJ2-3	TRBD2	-	TGTGCCAGCAGCGGGGGGCCCAGCGGGGGATTCACAGATACGCAGTATTTT	CASSGGPSGGFTDTQYF
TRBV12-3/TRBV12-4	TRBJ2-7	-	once	TGTGCCAGCAGTTTAGGGTACTACGAGCAGTACTTC	CASSLGYYEQYF
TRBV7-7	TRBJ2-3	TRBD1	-	TGTGCTAGCAGCCCGACAGGGGCCAGCACAGATACGCAGTATTTT	CASSPTGASTDTQYF
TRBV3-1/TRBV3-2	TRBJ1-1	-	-	TGTGCCAGCAGCCAAGATGGGGGACTATTTCTTTTCTTT	CASSQDGGLFLFF
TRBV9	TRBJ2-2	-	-	TGTGCCAGCAGCGTAGACTCAGGGAACACCGGGGAGCTGTTTTTT	CASSVDSGNTGELFF